The rows below give T cell receptor beta chains drawn from one sample of a study of post-analysis software for immune sequencing data. TCRdb itself ran the PCR reads through MiXCR, one entry per CDR3 protein. The data show 450,000 or so distinct CDR3 sequences, approximately 46% seen once. Sequencing was done on a sample of blood. Receptors originate from a girl aged 5-17 years with multiple sclerosis. CDR3s include the opening cysteine and the closing phenylalanine or tryptophan. A D gene is named only where the DNA matches it firmly. Size is omitted from some rows. Given values are once, few, many or a class for expanded clones.

CDR3nt: TGCAGTGCCAGCGGAAGAGGGGACCCGAACACTGAAGCTTTCTTT
CDR3aa: CSASGRGDPNTEAFF
d_gene: -
abundance: few
v_gene: TRBV20-1
j_gene: TRBJ1-1

CDR3nt: TGCAGTGCTGGGACGGGAAGCTTGAAGTCCTACGAGCAGTACTTC
CDR3aa: CSAGTGSLKSYEQYF
d_gene: -
abundance: -
v_gene: TRBV20-1
j_gene: TRBJ2-7

CDR3nt: TGCAGCGTTGGGCTAGTTTCCTACGAGCAGTACTTC
CDR3aa: CSVGLVSYEQYF
d_gene: -
abundance: -
v_gene: TRBV29-1
j_gene: TRBJ2-7

CDR3nt: TGTGCCAGAAGCCGCGCAGCTTATAGCAATCAGCCCCAGCATTTT
CDR3aa: CARSRAAYSNQPQHF
d_gene: -
abundance: -
v_gene: TRBV7-8
j_gene: TRBJ1-5

CDR3nt: TGTGCCAGCAGCTTGGCCGTCGGGGATGAGCAGTTCTTC
CDR3aa: CASSLAVGDEQFF
d_gene: -
abundance: -
v_gene: TRBV5-8
j_gene: TRBJ2-1

CDR3nt: TGTGCCAGCAGGTCCGCCGGGGGCCTCTATGGCTACACCTTC
CDR3aa: CASRSAGGLYGYTF
d_gene: -
abundance: -
v_gene: TRBV6-5
j_gene: TRBJ1-2

CDR3nt: TGCAGCGTGGGACTAGCGGAAAACATTCAGTACTTC
CDR3aa: CSVGLAENIQYF
d_gene: TRBD2
abundance: -
v_gene: TRBV29-1
j_gene: TRBJ2-4

CDR3nt: TGTGCCAGCAGCATTGGACGGGGGAACTACGAGCAGTACTTC
CDR3aa: CASSIGRGNYEQYF
d_gene: -
abundance: -
v_gene: TRBV7-2
j_gene: TRBJ2-7

CDR3nt: TGCGCCAGCAGCCAACCCAAGACGGCAACCCCAGCCAAAAACATTCAGTACTTC
CDR3aa: CASSQPKTATPAKNIQYF
d_gene: -
abundance: -
v_gene: TRBV4-1
j_gene: TRBJ2-4

CDR3nt: TGTGCCAGCAGCGCCGGGACAGGAACAGATGCGCAGTATTTT
CDR3aa: CASSAGTGTDAQYF
d_gene: TRBD1
abundance: -
v_gene: TRBV12-3/TRBV12-4
j_gene: TRBJ2-3